Sequencing of this T cell receptor beta chain was carried out in a study of cytomegalovirus exposure and HLA in healthy donors. With 60 Vbeta and 13 Jbeta primers, the PCR was carried out. The assay was immunoSEQ multiplex PCR, and TCRdb's table has in-frame clones only and misses some. The sample lists roughly 82,000 clones; around 76% were seen once. This CDR3 is 14 amino acids long. Germline V CDR1 and CDR2: MRHNA, SNTAGT. Losses at the gene ends were 4 bases for V and 6 bases for J; bases not matched to a gene: 3. The V call is TRBV6-4, the J call TRBJ2-2, with TRBD2 matching 9 bases. The source is a woman aged 50 to 60 in good health and CMV-seropositive. Material: PBMCs. CDR3 nucleotides: TGTGCCAGCAGTGTGGTAGCGGGAGCCGGGGAGCTGTTTTTT. It specifies CASSVVAGAGELFF.